Listed here are 11 T cell receptor beta chains from one sample, sequenced in a study of T cells in Graves' hyperthyroidism and ophthalmopathy. Amplification targeted TCR beta CDR3 regions from RNA transcripts. A first-round RT-PCR of the TCR CDR3 used the HTBI primer set. MiXCR, applied by TCRdb to the multiplex PCR reads, yields one record per CDR3 protein. This sample has hundreds of thousands of distinct CDR3 sequences, with around a third found just once. Material for sequencing was blood. The receptors here all came from a woman aged 40 to 50 with Graves' hyperthyroidism.

The rearrangement links TRBV7-2 to TRBJ1-2; TRBD1 matches at 9 bases. From germline, CDR1 is SGHTA and CDR2 FQGNSA. V shed 5 bases and J 4 bases; nucleotides not matched to a gene: 14. The CDR3 extends over 17 amino acids. The CDR3 DNA reads TGTGCCAGCAGCCTCGGGGCGGGGGACAGGGCTTCCTATGGCTACACCTTC. Amino acids: CASSLGAGDRASYGYTF. The full variable domain, in which reference TRBV7-2 and TRBJ1-2 provide the parts outside the CDR3, is GAGVSQSPSNKVTEKGKDVELRCDPISGHTALYWYRQSLGQGLEFLIYFQGNSAPDKSGLPSDRFSAERTGGSVSTLTIQRTQQEDSAVYLCASSLGAGDRASYGYTFGSGTRLTVV.

The V gene is TRBV29-1, the J gene TRBJ2-5, with TRBD2 matching 7 bases. The J segment lost 9 bases and the V segment lost 6 bases, leaving 10 bases of the junction unmatched. Germline V gene data show CDR1 as SQVTM and CDR2 as ANQGSEA. This CDR3 contains 12 residues. As DNA, the CDR3 is TGCAGCGTCCGGACGGCGGGGGAGGCCCAGTACTTC. It encodes CSVRTAGEAQYF.

This clonotype was found many times. The CDR3 DNA reads as TGTGCCAGCAGTGGGTTTGGACTAGCCCGTGACGAGCAGTACTTC. It encodes CASSGFGLARDEQYF. The chain carries TRBV2 and TRBJ2-7, with 8 positions matching TRBD2. The CDR3 is made up of 15 amino acids. The V gene end was trimmed by 4 bases and the J gene end by 5 bases; junction bases not matched to a gene: 10. Germline lookup yields CDR1 SNHLY and CDR2 FYNNEI.

The sample holds a few counts of this clonotype. The CDR3 coding sequence is TGTGCCAGCAACCTACCGGGACAGGGGGCTAGTGGCTACACCTTC. This encodes CASNLPGQGASGYTF. The rearrangement joins TRBV7-9 to TRBJ1-2, with 12 bases that match TRBD1. Germline V gene lookup returns CDR1 SEHNR and CDR2 FQNEAQ (reference sequence). CDR3 length: 15 residues. The J segment lost 7 bases and the V segment lost 7 bases, leaving 10 bases of the junction unmatched.

This clonotype appeared once. A much larger clone lies one base from this, so it may be a read error. This rearrangement joins TRBV7-2 to TRBJ2-7, with 10 bases identical to TRBD1. The CDR3 contains 15 residues. Germline CDR1 is SGHTA and CDR2 is FQGNSA. The CDR3 nucleotides read TGTGCCGGCAGCCCACAGGGACAGGGGATCTACGAGCAGTACTTC. This encodes CAGSPQGQGIYEQYF.

V gene TRBV18 combines with J gene TRBJ1-1; D not certain. Trimming pared 3 bases from V and 6 bases from J, leaving 8 bases between. This CDR3 has 12 amino acids. Germline V gives CDR1 KGHSH, CDR2 LQKENI. CDR3 coding DNA: TGTGCCAGCTCACCCGTCTGGCCTGAAGCTTTCTTT. It specifies CASSPVWPEAFF.

The chain is built from TRBV25-1 and TRBJ2-7; 11 bases are shared with TRBD2. This CDR3 has 16 residues. CDR1 and CDR2 (germline): MGHDK, SYGVNS. J was trimmed by 0 bases and V by 8 bases; bases with no gene match: 9. DNA of the CDR3: TGTGCCAGCCGGGGACTAGCGGCCCGGAGCTCCTACGAGCAGTACTTC. It yields the protein CASRGLAARSSYEQYF.

This clonotype has at least ten counts. V and J are TRBV15 and TRBJ2-7; 7 bases are a match to TRBD1. Trimming cost V 0 bases and J 1 base; bases outside gene matches: 3. CDR3 size: 15 residues. Per germline, CDR1 LNHNV and CDR2 YYDKDF (reference sequence). The CDR3 sequence is CATSRDRGNSYEQYF. The CDR3 DNA reads TGTGCCACCAGCAGAGACAGGGGGAATTCCTACGAGCAGTACTTC.

The rearrangement links TRBV12-3 or TRBV12-4 to TRBJ1-5; TRBD1 might be the D (5 bases). Trimming left V 0 bases short and J 4 bases short, with 10 bases between. CDR3 size: 15 residues. The CDR3 is CASSLALGPNQPQHF. In nucleotides, the CDR3 is TGTGCCAGCAGTTTAGCGCTGGGACCTAATCAGCCCCAGCATTTT.

This clonotype occurred many times. The J gene is TRBJ1-1, the V gene TRBV6-6; 11 bases agree with TRBD1. Losses at the gene ends were 6 bases for V and 3 bases for J; bases not matched to a gene: 3. The CDR3 totals 14 residues. Germline CDR1 reads MNHNY; CDR2 reads SVGAGI (reference sequence). The CDR3: CASSWGQGDTEAFF. The CDR3 nucleotides are TGTGCCAGCAGCTGGGGACAGGGGGACACTGAAGCTTTCTTT.

In this sample, this clonotype turned up many times. This chain connects TRBV10-3 to TRBJ1-2; TRBD1 might be the D (6 bases). This CDR3 has 11 residues. The germline V and J ends were trimmed by 6 bases and 8 bases, with 10 bases remaining between them. Germline V gene data show CDR1 as ENHRY and CDR2 as SYGVKD. The CDR3 DNA is TGTGCCATCAGCGTGGGGGCCGGCTACACCTTC. Protein product: CAISVGAGYTF.